The clone carrying this T cell receptor (beta chain) was detected ten times or more. Its antigen is unidentified. This entry is derived from a study of naive and memory T cell subsets. The beta constant-region primer was an equimolar mix of two oligonucleotides covering TRBC1 and TRBC2. Four rounds of PCR amplified the ligated cDNA using nested alpha and beta constant-region primers plus SP2. A 12-nucleotide UMI and the SP2 primer were added to the cDNA 3' end by oligonucleotide ligation. Each CDR3 protein is one row after TCRdb ran MiXCR on the UMI-ligation and nested PCR reads. The sample holds more than 95,000 distinct CDR3 sequences, roughly 15% seen once. Trimming left V 3 bases short and J 3 bases short, with 9 bases between. The CDR3 sequence is 13 residues long. The germline gives CDR1 DFQATT, CDR2 SNEGSKA (reference sequence). Study observations and caveats: A few larger clonotypes appeared in naive repertoires, especially CD8, possibly memory cells re-expressing CD45RA.

CMV status came from CD4+ IFNgamma after overnight CMV lysate stimulation. Sequencing was done on a sample of naive CD8+ T cells from blood. The chain links TRBV20-1 to TRBJ1-5; tentative D call: TRBD1 (5 bases). This clonotype was obtained from a human donor in good health. The CDR3 loop reads CSASEGPNQPQHF. DNA for the CDR3: TGCAGTGCTAGCGAGGGACCCAATCAGCCCCAGCATTTT.